This T cell receptor beta chain is drawn from a study of cytomegalovirus exposure and HLA in healthy donors. PCR involved 60 Vbeta and 13 Jbeta primers. The method was immunoSEQ multiplex PCR; TCRdb's version includes in-frame clones alone and lacks a portion of them. The sample lists 110,000 to 150,000 clones; approximately 80% were seen once. Notes on the study in general: TCR beta V- and J-gene trimming, according to a later analysis, was linked to a missense DCLRE1C variant. What a later analysis reportedly showed was that an Asian-associated ancestry cluster had fewer N-insertions than the approximately 700-donor mean. A later analysis found common viral pathogens apparently linked to several of the most significant clusters.

For this clone: Its antigen is unidentified.

CDR3 size: 10 residues. Germline V gene sequence: CDR1 SNHLY, CDR2 FYNNEI. V lost 3 bases to trimming and J lost 9 bases, with 5 bases between them. The sequencing sample was made of PBMCs. The V gene is TRBV2, the J gene TRBJ1-2, with D maybe TRBD1 (5 bases). The sequence derives from a boy between 2 and 10 years old in good health and CMV-seronegative. CDR3: CASSEGRYTF. CDR3 DNA: TGTGCCAGCAGTGAGGGGCGCTACACCTTC.